Listed below are T cell receptor beta chains from one sample, sequenced in a study of blood T cell repertoires in COVID-19. TCRdb's table, derived via immunoSEQ multiplex PCR, lists solely in-frame clones and lacks some. The table shows about 160,000 clones, with roughly 84% occurring only once. The sequenced sample consisted of peripheral blood. The source of these receptors is an elderly woman with active or convalescent COVID-19. The CDR3 runs from the conserved cysteine through the conserved F or W. Fields, in order: V gene, clone size, J gene, D gene, CDR3 protein, CDR3 DNA. The D gene is left open where the match is weak. Clone size is not always given. Where it is, it says once, few, many or a class for expanded clones.

TRBV7-6	NA	TRBJ1-1	NA	CASSLMRGTEAFF	TGTGCCAGCAGCTTAATGAGAGGGACTGAAGCTTTCTTT
TRBV7-9	NA	TRBJ1-4	NA	CASSLGHIATNEKLFF	TGTGCCAGCAGCTTAGGGCATATCGCAACTAATGAAAAACTGTTTTTT
TRBV30	NA	TRBJ2-7	TRBD1	CACTGQGKSYEQYF	TGTGCCTGCACTGGACAGGGTAAATCCTACGAGCAGTACTTC
TRBV7-9	once	TRBJ1-1	NA	CATTLAYREAFF	TGTGCCACCACTTTGGCCTACAGGGAAGCTTTCTTT
TRBV5-1	NA	TRBJ1-1	NA	CASSFPGANTEAFF	TGCGCCAGCAGCTTTCCAGGGGCTAACACTGAAGCTTTCTTT
TRBV27	NA	TRBJ1-1	NA	CASSTSVNTEAFF	TGTGCCAGCAGCACCTCAGTGAACACTGAAGCTTTCTTT
TRBV10-3	NA	TRBJ2-3	TRBD1	CAISRTGEGEDTQYF	TGTGCCATCAGTAGGACAGGGGAGGGTGAAGATACGCAGTATTTT
TRBV10-1	NA	TRBJ1-1	NA	CASSEGLTGLTEAFF	TGCGCCAGCAGTGAGGGATTGACAGGTTTAACTGAAGCTTTCTTT
TRBV9	NA	TRBJ2-7	TRBD2	CASSVGGGLEGEQYF	TGTGCCAGCAGCGTTGGAGGGGGACTAGAGGGCGAGCAGTACTTC
TRBV30	once	TRBJ1-5	TRBD1	CAWRTPGQGGQPQHF	TGTGCCTGGAGAACTCCGGGACAGGGAGGTCAGCCCCAGCATTTT
TRBV18	NA	TRBJ2-7	TRBD2	CASSPGTSGGPIYEQYF	TGTGCCAGCTCACCAGGGACTAGCGGGGGACCCATCTACGAGCAGTACTTC
TRBV20-1	NA	TRBJ1-1	NA	CSATRQERAFF	TGCAGTGCTACTAGACAGGAAAGAGCTTTCTTT
TRBV7-2	NA	TRBJ1-2	NA	CASSPYIQGDYGYTF	TGTGCCAGCAGCCCATATATACAGGGAGACTATGGCTACACCTTC
TRBV5-1	NA	TRBJ2-1	NA	CASSLASELNEQFF	TGCGCCAGCAGCCTGGCTTCCGAGTTAAATGAGCAGTTCTTC
TRBV18	NA	TRBJ1-2	TRBD1	CASSPGQGARGYTF	TGTGCCAGCTCACCAGGACAGGGAGCGCGCGGCTACACCTTC
TRBV29-1	NA	TRBJ2-4	TRBD1	CSVGTGGAGNIQYF	TGCAGCGTTGGGACAGGGGGCGCGGGAAACATTCAGTACTTC
TRBV18	few	TRBJ2-2	TRBD2	CASSLSTGTSGGNTGELFF	TGTGCCAGCTCACTTTCCACCGGGACTAGCGGGGGGAACACCGGGGAGCTGTTTTTT
TRBV6-2/TRBV6-3	few	TRBJ2-7	NA	CASSILTDLPYEQYF	TGTGCCAGCAGTATCCTGACAGACCTACCCTACGAGCAGTACTTC
TRBV7-2	NA	TRBJ1-1	NA	CASSSNRRDGLAFF	TGTGCCAGCAGCTCCAACCGGCGGGATGGGTTAGCTTTCTTT
TRBV3-1/TRBV3-2	NA	TRBJ1-5	NA	CASSQGAGINQPQHF	TGTGCCAGCAGCCAAGGGGCAGGAATTAATCAGCCCCAGCATTTT
TRBV7-2	NA	TRBJ2-1	NA	CASSFLPGLTNEQFF	TGTGCCAGCAGCTTCCTACCCGGACTGACAAATGAGCAGTTCTTC
TRBV19	NA	TRBJ2-3	TRBD1	CASSSTGGITDTQYF	TGTGCCAGTAGTAGTACAGGGGGCATAACAGATACGCAGTATTTT
TRBV7-2	NA	TRBJ1-1	TRBD1	CASSLRDRGFF	TGTGCCAGCAGCTTACGGGACAGGGGTTTCTTT
TRBV5-3	NA	TRBJ1-4	NA	CARSWGTGGKLFF	TGTGCCAGAAGCTGGGGTACGGGGGGAAAACTGTTTTTT
TRBV7-2	NA	TRBJ2-2	NA	CASSLGGVSNTGELFF	TGTGCCAGCAGCTTAGGGGGGGTCTCGAACACCGGGGAGCTGTTTTTT
TRBV6-2/TRBV6-3	NA	TRBJ1-1	TRBD1	CASSSGTAGGTEAFF	TGTGCCAGCAGTTCGGGGACAGCCGGGGGCACTGAAGCTTTCTTT
TRBV28	NA	TRBJ1-4	NA	CASSFPDSKNEKLFF	TGTGCCAGCAGTTTCCCGGACAGCAAGAATGAAAAACTGTTTTTT
TRBV24-1	few	TRBJ1-5	TRBD1	CATSTGPGQPQHF	TGTGCCACGTCGACAGGGCCAGGTCAGCCCCAGCATTTT